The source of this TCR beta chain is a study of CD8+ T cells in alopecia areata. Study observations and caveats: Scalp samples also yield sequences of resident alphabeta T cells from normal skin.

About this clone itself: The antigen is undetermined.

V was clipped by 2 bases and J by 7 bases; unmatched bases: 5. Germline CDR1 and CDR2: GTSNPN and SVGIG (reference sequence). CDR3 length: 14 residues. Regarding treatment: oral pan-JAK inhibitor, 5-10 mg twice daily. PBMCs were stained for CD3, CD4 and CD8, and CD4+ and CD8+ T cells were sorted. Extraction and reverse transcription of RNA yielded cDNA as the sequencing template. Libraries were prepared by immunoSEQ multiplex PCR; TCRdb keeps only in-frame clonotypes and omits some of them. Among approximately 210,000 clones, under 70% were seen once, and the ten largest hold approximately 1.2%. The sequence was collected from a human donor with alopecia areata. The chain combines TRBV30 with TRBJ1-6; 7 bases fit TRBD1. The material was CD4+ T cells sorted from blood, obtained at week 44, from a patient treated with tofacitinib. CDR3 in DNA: TGTGCCTGGAGTAAGGGACAGTTGAATTCACCCCTCCACTTT. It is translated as CAWSKGQLNSPLHF. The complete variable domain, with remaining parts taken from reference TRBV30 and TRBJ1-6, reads SQTIHQWPATLVQPVGSPLSLECTVEGTSNPNLYWYRQAAGRGLQLLFYSVGIGQISSEVPQNLSASRPQDRQFILSSKKLLLSDSGFYLCAWSKGQLNSPLHFGNGTRLTVT.